One and the same sample provided the 19 T cell receptor beta chains below, sequenced in a study of blood T cell repertoires in COVID-19 (dated by TCRdb to the early 2020s). The library relied on the immunoSEQ multiplex PCR assay. The clones in this table, taken by TCRdb from immuneACCESS, are in-frame only. Not every clone is retained; where verified, under half of the shortfall comes from an unresolved V gene, and the cause of the rest is unknown. The sample profile shows over 150,000 clones; roughly 80% of them were found once. Jointly, the top ten make up 3.2% of the sample. Sequencing used PBMCs or T cells enriched from blood (not recorded which). These receptors all stem from a woman under 40 who had recovered from COVID-19.

This chain uses TRBV15 with TRBJ1-5; 7 nucleotides align to TRBD1. The CDR3 is 18 amino acids. The V gene's germline CDR1 is LNHNV and CDR2 YYDKDF (reference sequence). Germline trimming cut 0 bases from V and 0 bases from J; bases unmatched to any gene: 8. The CDR3 sequence is CATSRDADRFNSNQPQHF. As DNA, the CDR3 is TGTGCCACCAGCAGAGACGCGGACAGGTTCAATAGCAATCAGCCCCAGCATTTT.

The chain joins TRBV6-4 to TRBJ1-1; D call uncertain. The CDR3 covers 13 residues. CDR1 is MRHNA, CDR2 SNTAGT, per germline. V was shortened by 0 bases and J by 9 bases, with 11 bases between the two germline ends. The CDR3 protein is CASSDSSFGQAFF. CDR3 sequence (DNA): TGTGCCAGCAGTGACTCCTCATTTGGCCAAGCTTTCTTT.

The chain has TRBV11-3 and TRBJ2-1; D is possibly TRBD2 (6 bases). CDR3 size: 15 residues. CDR1 and CDR2 (germline): SGHNT, YENEEA. V was clipped by 6 bases and J by 4 bases, with 16 bases between them. CDR3 in DNA: TGTGCCAGCAGTTCGGGACTTCTACTTTACAATGAGCAGTTCTTC. Amino acid sequence: CASSSGLLLYNEQFF.

The V gene is TRBV21-1, the J gene TRBJ2-7; the table's D call TRBD1 went unverified against the DNA. TRBV21-1 has pseudogene status. The CDR3 spans 13 residues. The CDR3 DNA reads TGTGCCAGCAGCAAAAATGACAGCGAGGAGCAGTACGTC. Amino acids: CASSKNDSEEQYV.

The chain recombines TRBV27 with TRBJ2-3, with 7 positions matching TRBD2. The CDR3 spans 14 residues. The trim removed 6 bases at V and 1 base at J, leaving 4 bases unmatched. Germline CDR1 and CDR2: MNHEY and SMNVEV (reference sequence). In nucleotides, the CDR3 is TGTGCCAGCAGAGTTGGGGGGGGCACAGATACGCAGTATTTT. It is translated as CASRVGGGTDTQYF.

V usage is TRBV28 and J usage is TRBJ2-1, with TRBD2 matching 7 bases. The ends lost 5 bases at V and 3 bases at J; junction bases unmatched: 4. The CDR3 is made up of 14 amino acids. The V gene's germline CDR1 is MDHEN and CDR2 SYDVKM. DNA of the CDR3: TGTGCCAGCAGTGGCCGGGACTACTACAATGAGCAGTTCTTC. Protein product: CASSGRDYYNEQFF.

The chain has TRBV10-3 and TRBJ1-1; TRBD1 aligns across 10 bases. In germline, CDR1 is ENHRY, CDR2 SYGVKD. The CDR3 contains 13 residues. V lost 6 bases, J lost 5 bases, and 3 bases stayed unmatched. The CDR3 coding sequence is TGTGCCATCAGGGGGGGACAGGGGACTGAAGCTTTCTTT. Translated, it gives CAIRGGQGTEAFF.

This clone was seen a handful of times. The chain employs TRBV15 and TRBJ1-5; the match to TRBD1 covers 8 bases. The CDR3 contains 16 residues. J lost 4 bases, V lost 3 bases, and 8 bases had no gene match. The germline V gene encodes CDR1 LNHNV and CDR2 YYDKDF (reference sequence). The CDR3 spells CATSSNQGARNQPQHF. CDR3 nucleotides: TGTGCCACCAGCAGCAACCAGGGGGCGCGGAATCAGCCCCAGCATTTT.

This sequence joins TRBV5-1 and TRBJ2-7; 13 bases fit TRBD2. Germline V gene sequence: CDR1 SGHRS, CDR2 YFSETQ. V lost 5 bases to trimming and J lost 7 bases; unmatched junction nucleotides: 6. CDR3 length: 14 residues. The CDR3 DNA reads as TGCGCCAGCAGTCCACTAGCGGGAGGGAGTGAGCAGTACTTC. It codes for CASSPLAGGSEQYF.

J is TRBJ1-3 and V is TRBV12-3 or TRBV12-4; D is ambiguous. CDR3 length: 11 amino acids. Trimming removed 6 bases from V and 4 bases from J, with 4 bases in between. This CDR3 is CASSRGNTIYF. The CDR3 coding sequence is TGTGCCAGCAGCAGGGGAAACACCATATATTTT.

CDR3 nucleotides: TGCGCCAGCCACCTAAAAGGGACAGCCGCTTCCGAGCCCTCTGGAAACACCATATATTTT. Translating it yields CASHLKGTAASEPSGNTIYF. J is TRBJ1-3 and V is TRBV23-1; 7 nucleotides line up with TRBD1. TRBV23-1 is identified as an open reading frame with a role that is uncertain. CDR3 length: 20 amino acids. J gave up 0 bases and V 8 bases, and 22 bases lay outside the gene matches.

This rearrangement joins TRBV6-6 to TRBJ1-1; 8 nucleotides line up with TRBD1. This CDR3 region has 13 residues. V shed 6 bases, J shed 8 bases, and the junction held 8 bases outside the gene matches. In germline, CDR1 is MNHNY, CDR2 SVGAGI (reference sequence). This CDR3 is CASRDRASMEAFF. Here the CDR3 DNA reads TGTGCCAGCAGGGACAGGGCCTCCATGGAAGCTTTCTTT.

This chain joins TRBV5-1 and TRBJ1-2, with D tentatively TRBD1 (6 bases). Germline V lookup: CDR1 SGHRS, CDR2 YFSETQ. V dropped 4 bases and J dropped 6 bases, with 13 bases sitting between them. CDR3 length: 13 residues. In nucleotides, the CDR3 is TGCGCCAGCAGCGGGGACACTCCGGATGGCTACACCTTC. This gives the protein CASSGDTPDGYTF. The whole variable domain, filled in from reference TRBV5-1 and TRBJ1-2, reads KAGVTQTPRYLIKTRGQQVTLSCSPISGHRSVSWYQQTPGQGLQFLFEYFSETQRNKGNFPGRFSGRQFSNSRSEMNVSTLELGDSALYLCASSGDTPDGYTFGSGTRLTVV.

This clone was detected once. The rearrangement joins TRBV28 to TRBJ2-1, with TRBD2 matching over 10 bases. The CDR3 loop spans 15 amino acids. Trimming removed 7 bases from V and 4 bases from J; junction bases left unmatched: 7. Germline V gene lookup returns CDR1 MDHEN and CDR2 SYDVKM. The CDR3 DNA follows: TGTGCCAGCACTACCGGACTAGCGGTTTACAATGAGCAGTTCTTC. This translates into CASTTGLAVYNEQFF.

This clone came up many times. The rearrangement uses TRBV27 and TRBJ1-1; tentatively, D is TRBD1 (5 bases). The CDR3 spans 15 residues. Germline CDR1 and CDR2: MNHEY and SMNVEV (reference sequence). Trimming shortened V by 2 bases and J by 1 base, and 11 bases separated the two germline ends. CDR3 protein: CASSLVSGGNTEAFF. CDR3 coding DNA: TGTGCCAGCAGTTTAGTTTCGGGGGGGAACACTGAAGCTTTCTTT.

The J gene is TRBJ2-7, the V gene TRBV5-1; D possibly corresponds to TRBD1 (6 bases). This CDR3 spans 15 amino acids. V was clipped by 5 bases and J by 3 bases, with 18 bases between them. In germline, CDR1 is SGHRS, CDR2 YFSETQ. In DNA, the CDR3 is TGCGCCAGCAGAGGGGACACCTCATTACTCTACGAGCAGTACGTC. Translation: CASRGDTSLLYEQYV.

This sequence joins TRBV20-1 and TRBJ2-7; TRBD1 matches at 8 bases. The germline gives CDR1 DFQATT, CDR2 SNEGSKA (reference sequence). V trimming: 6 bases; J trimming: 5 bases; junction bases outside the gene matches: 3. The CDR3 spans 11 residues. This chain's CDR3 is CSARQGNEQYF. The DNA of the CDR3 is TGCAGTGCACGACAGGGGAACGAGCAGTACTTC.

This clone was detected only a few times. The chain uses TRBV5-4 and TRBJ2-5; 7 bases agree with TRBD2. CDR1 and CDR2 (germline): SGHNT, YYREEE (reference sequence). V lost 4 bases, J lost 5 bases, and 8 bases stayed unmatched. The CDR3 extends over 14 amino acids. Written as DNA, the CDR3 is TGTGCCAGCAGCAGGGAGCGGGGTGGGGAGACCCAGTACTTC. The encoded protein is CASSRERGGETQYF.

This clone came up a few times. This chain links TRBV5-1 with TRBJ2-7; D might be TRBD1 (5 bases). Trimming left V 3 bases short and J 6 bases short, with 22 bases between. The CDR3 covers 16 residues. CDR1 is SGHRS, CDR2 YFSETQ, per germline. The CDR3 protein is CASSSLRSTAQGEQYF. CDR3 nucleotides: TGCGCCAGCAGCTCCCTCAGGAGTACAGCTCAGGGCGAGCAGTACTTC.